Here is one TCR beta chain with its context. At least ten counts were recorded for this clonotype. Its antigen target is currently unknown. No much larger clone exists at a distance of one base, and base qualities are not known. These data are taken from a study of regulatory T cells in long-lasting Graves disease (dated by TCRdb to 2020 to 2023). With regard to the full study: Newly diagnosed Graves' disease patients had taken antithyroid drugs for less than 3 months. Peripheral blood TCR sequencing and RNA sequencing compared persistent Graves' disease patients with newly diagnosed Graves' disease patients. A total of roughly 35 samples underwent TCR sequencing: some 13 from persistent and roughly 20 from newly diagnosed Graves' disease patients. The study took place in China and was registered as a clinical trial. Overall study results and their limits: The study examined only peripheral blood because the primary lesion, thyroid tissue, could not be accessed. As a limitation, the authors acknowledged that the small sample size may reduce accuracy. More public clonotypes were shared among persistent patients (approximately 3,000) than among newly diagnosed patients (roughly 1,000). Preferential use of TRBV28, TRBJ1-2 and TRBJ2-5 was observed in persistent disease, whereas TRBV20-1 and TRBJ2-1 were favored in newly diagnosed disease. Sequencing and analysis were restricted to the TCR beta chain. Compared with newly diagnosed patients, persistent Graves' disease patients had lower TCR Shannon entropy and fewer highly expanded clones, which suggests clonal expansion.

V is pruned by 3 bases and J by 3 bases, leaving 5 bases of the junction without a gene match. Reading the germline V gene (reference sequence) gives CDR1 SGHNT and CDR2 YYREEE. Measured from the cysteine to the phenylalanine, the CDR3 is 14 residues long. CDR3 DNA only is kept here, 42 bases in frame from base 1. Library preparation employed multiplex PCR. The sequencer was an Illumina HiSeq 4000. To build TCR beta libraries, CDR3 regions were amplified by Arm-PCR using iRepertoire HTBI primers. Before sequencing, the PCR products went through gel purification. Regarding the original processing steps: A total of fewer than 65 TRBV and 14 TRBJ segments were identified across samples and were used for gene usage analysis of CDR3 amino acid clonotypes. COPE and FqMerger were used to merge filtered high-quality paired reads into contigs. Contigs were aligned with BLAST to IMGT TRBV, TRBD and TRBJ reference genes, and CDR3 was defined per IMGT. Any clonotype with a frequency above 0.1% was counted as a highly expanded clone. Repertoire diversity was measured by Shannon entropy, and V-J evenness by the Gini coefficient. Clonotypes shared by more than one individual were considered public. In TCRdb, the public reads were trimmed at Q25 with fastp and aligned with MiXCR, with productive beta chains retained. CDR3 protein sequences are deduplicated, and each keeps its most common genes and DNA. The V and J calls and clone size are TCRdb's, not the authors'. The sample contains more than 300,000 distinct CDR3 sequences, 12% of them found a single time. The ten most abundant clones make up approximately 19% of the sample.

Interpreted using the paper, the time point label stands for: newly diagnosed GD, antithyroid drugs for less than 3 months. RNA was extracted from PBMCs in TRIzol for both TCR sequencing and RNA sequencing. The diagnosis of Graves' disease followed American Thyroid Association guidelines. Patients were recruited from an endocrinology department in Xi'an, China. Each patient gave about 9.1 milliliters of peripheral blood, collected in an EDTA anticoagulant tube. Ficoll Paque Plus density gradient separation was used to isolate PBMCs, and no additional T cell sorting was done. An Agilent 2100 Bioanalyzer and agarose gel were used to assess RNA quality, and a NanoDrop 2000 was used to measure RNA concentration. These sequences were also reported in another study, on T cells in Graves' hyperthyroidism and ophthalmopathy. The second publication reports: Graves' hyperthyroidism was defined as stable when no progression to ophthalmopathy occurred over 18 months of follow-up. Hyperthyroidism patients were newly diagnosed, had a disease duration of under 2 months, and were aged 18 to 65 years. Patients with uncontrolled infections, other autoimmune diseases, pregnancy or lactation were excluded. Diagnoses relied on clinical symptoms, serum thyroxine and TRAb, thyroid ultrasound and orbital computed tomography. A first-round RT-PCR of the TCR CDR3 used the HTBI primer set with the Qiagen OneStep RT-PCR kit. Most expanded thyroid clonotypes (frequency above 0.001) were also found in blood, which suggests that blood repertoires may mirror thyroid immune responses. A 13 V-J signature model separated ophthalmopathy from stable hyperthyroidism, with about 88% sensitivity and 81.08% specificity in cross-validation and 80%/75% in testing. In validation, progression to ophthalmopathy was predicted by the model with nearly 71% sensitivity and around 75% specificity, a median of 6.5 months before onset. To identify distinguishing TCR V-J signatures, a discovery cohort of some 100 patients was used, comprising some 43 with Graves' ophthalmopathy and 55 to 65 with stable Graves' hyperthyroidism. An independent validation cohort of fewer than 20 hyperthyroidism patients and 17 patients who later progressed to ophthalmopathy tested prospective prediction of ophthalmopathy. The approximately 100 discovery patients were randomly divided into training and test sets at a 7:3 ratio. The study also compared thyroid tissue and blood T-cell repertoires from five or six Graves' hyperthyroidism patients. After blood sampling, hyperthyroidism patients were treated with methimazole at a starting dose of 30 mg daily, and ophthalmopathy patients were treated with high-dose intravenous methylprednisolone. Libraries were constructed in a second round of multiplex PCR, after which size selection and purification were performed. The libraries were sequenced on an Illumina HiSeq2000 using paired-end 100 bp reads. Raw data were processed with SOAPnuke, discarding reads with adapters, uncalled bases, mean Phred below 15, or no exact constant-primer or identifier match. High-quality paired reads were merged with COPE v1.2.5, and unique nucleotide sequences were defined as clonotypes. MiTCR v1.1 was used to align clonotypes to the IMGT TRBV, TRBD and TRBJ reference segments. The analysis was restricted to V-J combinations with a frequency above 0.0001, which together covered 99.2% of the repertoires. The TCS score was defined as the ratio of F50 (clonal expansion) to E x V (chaos), calculated using BLOSUM62-based TCRdist between CDR3 peptides within each V-J. Welch's t-statistics and random forest reduced approximately 520 V-J features to roughly 13, which were used in a naive Bayes classifier (R e1071). No statistical method was used to fix the sample size in advance, and group allocation was not hidden from the investigators. TCR Vbeta CDR3 sequencing of some 140 peripheral blood samples (under 45 ophthalmopathy, roughly 72 hyperthyroidism and approximately 17 progressor patients) is reported in the paper.

The material was peripheral blood mononuclear cells (PBMCs), obtained at new diagnosis, from a patient treated with antithyroid drugs. The chain couples TRBV5-4 to TRBJ2-5; 7 central nucleotides agree with TRBD1. The sequence was collected from a woman younger than 35 with Graves disease. Donor details come from another sample of the same person, matched by shared clones. The CDR3 loop reads CASSSNTGEETQYF. The DNA sequence reads TGTGCCAGCAGCTCTAATACAGGGGAAGAGACCCAGTACTTC.